This T cell receptor beta chain is from a study of T cells in Graves' hyperthyroidism and ophthalmopathy. Together with thyroid ultrasound, orbital computed tomography, serum thyroxine and TRAb, clinical symptoms were used for diagnoses. V was trimmed by 4 bases and J by 0 bases, leaving 15 bases between them. Germline-derived CDR1 and CDR2 are SGHRS and YFSETQ. The CDR3 runs to 16 residues. The CDR3 regions of TCR beta were amplified from RNA transcripts. Initially, a first-round RT-PCR of the TCR CDR3 employed the HTBI primer set. Using its own MiXCR run on the multiplex PCR reads, TCRdb lists one record per CDR3 protein. The sample lists hundreds of thousands of distinct CDR3 sequences, about 14% occurring once.

The origin of this receptor is a woman aged 45-60 years with Graves' ophthalmopathy. Material: blood. This sequence joins TRBV5-1 and TRBJ2-3; unclear D gene. This CDR3 is CASSTPDLSSTDTQYF. The CDR3 coding sequence is TGCGCCAGCAGCACGCCCGACTTATCTAGCACAGATACGCAGTATTTT.